The 15 T cell receptor beta chains listed next were all sequenced from one sample in a study of neurological immune-mediated disorders. TCRdb reprocessed the 5' RACE reads via MiXCR and lists one record per CDR3 protein. Of around 47,000 distinct CDR3 sequences listed, more than 9.5% are singletons. The sequenced material came from PBMCs. The receptors stem from a female donor in good health.

This clonotype occurred many times. V and J are TRBV7-9 and TRBJ2-7; D is unclear. Germline CDR1 is SEHNR and CDR2 is FQNEAQ (reference sequence). The CDR3 contains 11 residues. V dropped 3 bases and J dropped 7 bases, with 7 bases sitting between them. In DNA, the CDR3 is TGTGCCAGCAGCTTTGGCCCAGAGCAGTACTTC. Translation gives CASSFGPEQYF.

This clonotype appeared many times. The rearrangement joins TRBV15 to TRBJ1-1; D perhaps matches TRBD1 (5 bases). Germline CDR1 and CDR2: LNHNV and YYDKDF (reference sequence). The CDR3 length is 14 residues. Trimming removed 0 bases at V and 5 bases at J, with 10 bases between. The CDR3 DNA sequence: TGTGCCACCAGCAGAGAGGTGGGGGATACTGAAGCTTTCTTT. As protein: CATSREVGDTEAFF. Combining the CDR3 with reference TRBV15 and TRBJ1-1 gives the whole variable domain DAMVIQNPRYQVTQFGKPVTLSCSQTLNHNVMYWYQQKSSQAPKLLFHYYDKDFNNEADTPDNFQSRRPNTSFCFLDIRSPGLGDTAMYLCATSREVGDTEAFFGQGTRLTVV.

This clonotype occurred many times. The CDR3 loop reads CASSPGRGSDEQYF. CDR3 DNA sequence: TGCGCCAGCAGCCCGGGACGAGGGAGCGACGAGCAGTACTTC. V usage is TRBV4-1 and J usage is TRBJ2-7; D could derive from TRBD1 or TRBD2 (5 bases each). V lost 4 bases and J lost 5, with 15 bases in between. The CDR3 length is 14 residues. Germline CDR1 and CDR2: MGHRA and YSYEKL.

In its sample, this clonotype was seen a few times. The J gene is TRBJ1-6, the V gene TRBV20-1; perhaps TRBD1 as D (5 bases). CDR1 DFQATT and CDR2 SNEGSKA come from the germline V gene (reference sequence). The CDR3 spans 16 residues. The V end lost 3 bases, the J end lost 5 bases, and 17 bases lay between the germline ends. The CDR3 DNA reads as TGCAGTGCTAGTTGGCCGCCGGGACGGGATAATTCACCCCTCCACTTT. This gives the protein CSASWPPGRDNSPLHF.

This clonotype appeared many times. The chain uses TRBV5-1 and TRBJ1-3, with 7 bases identical to TRBD1. Germline loops: CDR1 SGHRS, CDR2 YFSETQ. CDR3 length: 18 residues. Trimming at V came to 1 base and at J to 1 base, leaving 11 bases not matched to a gene. CDR3 sequence reads: CASSLTQTGVGSGNTIYF. In nucleotides, the CDR3 is TGCGCCAGCAGCTTGACCCAAACAGGGGTCGGGTCTGGAAACACCATATATTTT.

Many counts were recorded for this clonotype. This sequence joins TRBV3-1 and TRBJ1-5; the D gene is possibly TRBD1 (6 bases). The V gene's germline CDR1 is LGHDT and CDR2 YNNKEL (reference sequence). The V gene lost 1 base and the J gene lost 7 bases, with 14 bases spanning the gap. The CDR3 runs to 15 residues. CDR3 sequence: CASSQGGGKGQPQHF. In nucleotides, the CDR3 is TGTGCCAGCAGCCAAGGGGGGGGCAAGGGCCAGCCCCAGCATTTT.

To note about this clonotype: This may come from a read error, since a much larger clone is one base off. The gene calls are TRBV5-8 and TRBJ2-7; 7 bases agree with TRBD1. The CDR3 runs 15 residues. Germline-derived CDR1 and CDR2 are SGHTS and YDEGEE. The ends lost 4 bases at V and 5 bases at J; junction bases unmatched: 12. CDR3 loop: CASSHGTVVLNEQYF. DNA of the CDR3: TGTGCCAGCAGCCACGGGACAGTGGTGTTGAACGAGCAGTACTTC.

The gene calls are TRBV6-2 or TRBV6-3 and TRBJ2-1, with 9 nucleotides matching TRBD2. Unmatched junction bases numbered 3, after V lost 1 base and J lost 2 bases. The length of the CDR3 is 16 residues. Germline V gene lookup returns CDR1 MNHEY and CDR2 SVGEGT. DNA of the CDR3: TGTGCCAGCAGTTACTTACGCGGGGGGGCCTACAATGAGCAGTTCTTC. Protein product: CASSYLRGGAYNEQFF.

The sample holds many counts of this clonotype. The V call is TRBV29-1, the J call TRBJ2-7, with D maybe TRBD2 (6 bases). The CDR3 runs to 14 residues. Trimming stripped 7 bases from V and 5 bases from J, with 21 bases between. Germline V lookup: CDR1 SQVTM, CDR2 ANQGSEA. In nucleotides, the CDR3 is TGCAGCGCCGCGGGACGAGCTAGCGCGAACGAGCAGTACTTC. It encodes CSAAGRASANEQYF.

This clonotype occurred many times. The chain employs TRBV7-6 and TRBJ1-2, with 10 nucleotides matching TRBD1. In germline, CDR1 is SGHVS, CDR2 FNYEAQ. The CDR3 runs to 15 residues. J gave up 7 bases and V 1 base, and 6 bases lay outside the gene matches. CDR3 sequence (DNA): TGTGCCAGCAGCTTAGGCCGACAGGGGGCTGGTGGCTACACCTTC. Translating it yields CASSLGRQGAGGYTF.

At least ten counts were recorded for this clonotype. A read error may account for a junction end that differs from germline. The rearrangement links TRBV2 to TRBJ1-2; 7 positions agree with TRBD1. CDR3 length: 13 residues. Germline lookup yields CDR1 SNHLY and CDR2 FYNNEI. The CDR3 sequence: CANSAGTAYGYTF. In DNA form, the CDR3 reads TGTGCCAACAGTGCGGGGACAGCCTATGGCTACACCTTC.

This clonotype was counted ten times or more. The chain joins TRBV20-1 to TRBJ2-3, with TRBD2 as a possible D gene (6 bases). This CDR3 is built from 14 residues. The V gene lost 0 bases and the J gene lost 3 bases, with 10 bases spanning the gap. Germline assignment: CDR1 DFQATT and CDR2 SNEGSKA (reference sequence). CDR3 nucleotides: TGCAGTGCTAGAGATGGAGGGAAGACAGATACGCAGTATTTT. Its translation is CSARDGGKTDTQYF.

This clonotype was observed many times. The CDR3 DNA follows: TGTGCCAGCAGTCCTTACGGCGGTTCTTTAGATAATGAGCAGTTCTTC. This encodes CASSPYGGSLDNEQFF. The genes are TRBV12-3 or TRBV12-4 and TRBJ2-1; D is undetermined. V lost 5 bases to trimming and J lost 7 bases, with 21 bases between them. The CDR3 has 16 residues.

This clonotype has ten or more counts. The chain has TRBV20-1 and TRBJ1-2; D ambiguous. This CDR3 comprises 12 residues. Trimming stripped 4 bases from V and 7 bases from J, with 13 bases between. Germline lookup yields CDR1 DFQATT and CDR2 SNEGSKA (reference sequence). CDR3 in amino acids: CSAKREASGYTF. CDR3 in DNA: TGCAGTGCTAAACGCGAGGCCTCTGGCTACACCTTC.

There are many counts of this clonotype. This chain connects TRBV5-1 to TRBJ1-3, with D uncertain. Germline assignment: CDR1 SGHRS and CDR2 YFSETQ. The CDR3 is 14 residues long. With 1 base removed from V and 1 base from J, the gap between germline ends came to 6 bases. The DNA of the CDR3 is TGCGCCAGCAGCTTGACGGGTTCTGGAAACACCATATATTTT. It specifies CASSLTGSGNTIYF.